Below are 17 T cell receptor beta chains sequenced from a single sample in a study of CD8 T cells in Susac syndrome. Reverse transcription of about 0.5 to 1 ug RNA was carried out with random hexamers. TCRdb passed the immunoSEQ multiplex PCR reads through MiXCR, listing each CDR3 protein once. The repertoire consists of roughly 75,000 distinct CDR3 sequences, with roughly 93% occurring once and the leading ten covering around 0.15%. Sequenced material: CD4+ T cells from PBMCs. The source of these receptors is a human donor with Susac syndrome.

The chain uses TRBV20-1 and TRBJ2-1; TRBD2 agrees at 10 bases. V was clipped by 6 bases and J by 8 bases; unmatched bases: 13. CDR1 DFQATT and CDR2 SNEGSKA come from the germline V gene (reference sequence). This CDR3 spans 15 amino acids. The CDR3 loop is CSATLPLAGEYEQFF. The CDR3 nucleotides are TGCAGTGCCACACTCCCCCTAGCGGGGGAGTATGAGCAGTTCTTC.

This chain connects TRBV9 to TRBJ1-4; unclear D gene. The V end was cut by 4 bases, the J end by 0 bases, with 7 bases between. The CDR3 loop spans 14 amino acids. Germline lookup yields CDR1 SGDLS and CDR2 YYNGEE. CDR3 bases: TGTGCCAGCAGCCAACTTGCAACTAATGAAAAACTGTTTTTT. The encoded protein is CASSQLATNEKLFF.

This rearrangement joins TRBV5-5 to TRBJ1-1; D is unclear. CDR3 length equals 15 residues. V lost 4 bases to trimming and J lost 3 bases, with 16 bases between them. CDR1 and CDR2 from the germline V gene are SGHKS and YYEKEE (reference sequence). The CDR3 here is CASSQTPGTHTEAFF. The CDR3 region has the DNA TGTGCCAGCAGCCAAACCCCGGGAACACACACTGAAGCTTTCTTT. The full variable domain, in which reference TRBV5-5 and TRBJ1-1 provide the parts outside the CDR3, is DAGVTQSPTHLIKTRGQQVTLRCSPISGHKSVSWYQQVLGQGPQFIFQYYEKEERGRGNFPDRFSARQFPNYSSELNVNALLLGDSALYLCASSQTPGTHTEAFFGQGTRLTVV.

This chain connects TRBV11-3 to TRBJ2-2; TRBD2 might be the D (5 bases). Per the germline V gene, CDR1 is SGHNT and CDR2 is YENEEA. Deletions cut 3 bases from V and 4 bases from J, with 12 bases between. There are 15 residues in the CDR3. The CDR3: CASSLRAPSTGELFF. The CDR3 DNA reads TGTGCCAGCAGCTTGAGGGCTCCGAGCACCGGGGAGCTGTTTTTT.

This clonotype has just one count. The chain couples TRBV7-2 to TRBJ2-7; D tentatively reads TRBD1 or TRBD2 (7 bases each). CDR3 size: 16 residues. V was cut by 4 bases and J by 4 bases, with 20 bases left in between. CDR1 and CDR2 from the germline V gene are SGHTA and FQGNSA. CDR3: CASSSGGIGGGYEQYF. The CDR3 DNA sequence: TGTGCCAGCAGCTCCGGGGGGATAGGGGGCGGTTACGAGCAGTACTTC.

This chain connects TRBV18 to TRBJ2-7; 8 bases line up with TRBD2. The CDR3 runs to 15 residues. The J segment lost 4 bases and the V segment lost 2 bases, leaving 7 bases of the junction unmatched. Looked up from germline, CDR1 is KGHSH and CDR2 is LQKENI. CDR3 in amino acids: CASSPAQRGPYEQYF. The CDR3 region has the DNA TGTGCCAGCTCACCAGCCCAGCGGGGGCCATACGAGCAGTACTTC.

This chain uses TRBV6-2 or TRBV6-3 with TRBJ2-2; D may correspond to TRBD1 or TRBD2 (5 bases each). V was trimmed by 1 base and J by 5 bases, leaving 11 bases between them. There are 15 residues in the CDR3. Germline CDR1 is MNHEY and CDR2 is SVGEGT. Here the CDR3 reads CASSYYGAETGELFF. The CDR3 DNA reads TGTGCCAGCAGTTACTACGGGGCGGAAACCGGGGAGCTGTTTTTT.

The chain combines TRBV6-1 with TRBJ1-2; no clear D. Germline V gives CDR1 MNHNS, CDR2 SASEGT. The ends were cut back, 8 bases at V and 1 base at J, with 20 bases in the middle. The CDR3 spans 16 residues. The CDR3 protein is CASSAGRRIFNYGYTF. The CDR3 DNA is TGTGCCAGCTCCGCCGGACGGAGAATCTTTAACTATGGCTACACCTTC.

The count of this clonotype is one. J is TRBJ1-1 and V is TRBV5-1; D gene uncertain. V lost 2 bases, J lost 6 bases, and 11 bases lay in between. CDR1 and CDR2 (germline): SGHRS, YFSETQ. The CDR3 has 13 residues. The CDR3 sequence is CASSFDPWAEAFF. For the CDR3, the DNA is TGCGCCAGCAGCTTCGACCCGTGGGCTGAAGCTTTCTTT.

This chain connects TRBV7-8 to TRBJ1-5, with D perhaps TRBD1 (6 bases). The V gene lost 3 bases and the J gene lost 0 bases, with 15 bases spanning the gap. This CDR3 contains 17 residues. Germline CDR1 SGHVS, CDR2 FQNEAQ. Here the CDR3 reads CASSFLRGSFSNQPQHF. As DNA, the CDR3 is TGTGCCAGCAGCTTCCTCAGGGGCTCGTTTAGCAATCAGCCCCAGCATTTT. The full variable domain, in which reference TRBV7-8 and TRBJ1-5 provide the parts outside the CDR3, is GAGVSQSPRYKVAKRGQDVALRCDPISGHVSLFWYQQALGQGPEFLTYFQNEAQLDKSGLPSDRFFAERPEGSVSTLKIQRTQQEDSAVYLCASSFLRGSFSNQPQHFGDGTRLSIL.

CDR3 in amino acids: CASSNPRLAGGRTDTQYF. Written as DNA, the CDR3 is TGTGCCAGCAGTAATCCTCGACTAGCGGGGGGTCGCACAGATACGCAGTATTTT. V gene TRBV6-1 combines with J gene TRBJ2-3, with 13 bases that match TRBD2. CDR1 MNHNS and CDR2 SASEGT come from the germline V gene. This CDR3 has 18 amino acids. J was trimmed by 1 base and V by 5 bases; bases with no gene match: 9.

This clonotype was recorded once. The chain has TRBV6-2 or TRBV6-3 and TRBJ2-1, with 7 nucleotides matching TRBD1. V lost 4 bases to trimming and J lost 1 base; unmatched junction nucleotides: 7. The CDR3 extends over 16 amino acids. CDR1 is MNHEY and CDR2 is SVGEGT in the germline V gene. This chain's CDR3 is CASSSRDSHSYNEQFF. The DNA of the CDR3 is TGTGCCAGCAGTTCCCGGGACAGCCATTCCTACAATGAGCAGTTCTTC.

The V gene is TRBV4-2, the J gene TRBJ2-2; D not certain. Germline-derived CDR1 and CDR2 are LGHNA and YNFKEQ. Trimming took 2 bases from V and 3 from J, leaving 4 bases between them. This CDR3 is built from 13 residues. CDR3 nucleotides: TGTGCCAGCAGCCAACACTACACCGGGGAGCTGTTTTTT. It translates to CASSQHYTGELFF.

J is TRBJ1-1 and V is TRBV29-1; TRBD1 agrees at 9 bases. Germline V gene sequence: CDR1 SQVTM, CDR2 ANQGSEA. The CDR3 runs 14 residues. V dropped 4 bases and J dropped 4; count of bases not matched to a gene: 7. The CDR3 loop reads CSVGRDRVTTEAFF. In DNA, the CDR3 is TGCAGCGTTGGTCGGGACAGGGTTACCACTGAAGCTTTCTTT.

The chain joins TRBV6-5 to TRBJ2-1; D might be TRBD2 (6 bases). Trimming shortened V by 2 bases and J by 0 bases, and 8 bases separated the two germline ends. CDR1 and CDR2 (germline): MNHEY, SVGAGI. This CDR3 contains 15 residues. Written as DNA, the CDR3 is TGTGCCAGCAGTTACGGGAGGCCCTCCTACAATGAGCAGTTCTTC. It yields the protein CASSYGRPSYNEQFF.

The V and J genes are TRBV6-6 and TRBJ2-7; 8 bases fit TRBD2. The CDR3 extends over 15 amino acids. CDR1 is MNHNY and CDR2 is SVGAGI in the germline V gene (reference sequence). Trimming at V came to 2 bases and at J to 2 bases, leaving 5 bases not matched to a gene. For the CDR3, the DNA is TGTGCCAGCAGTTACCGCGGGGGGCCTACCTACGAGCAGTACTTC. As protein: CASSYRGGPTYEQYF.

V is TRBV5-1 and J is TRBJ2-1; weak D call: TRBD2 (6 bases). The CDR3 spans 15 residues. V lost 1 base and J 5 bases, leaving 13 bases between the germline ends. Germline V gives CDR1 SGHRS, CDR2 YFSETQ. The CDR3 DNA follows: TGCGCCAGCAGCTTGCCGGGACTGTATAACAATGAGCAGTTCTTC. Residues: CASSLPGLYNNEQFF.